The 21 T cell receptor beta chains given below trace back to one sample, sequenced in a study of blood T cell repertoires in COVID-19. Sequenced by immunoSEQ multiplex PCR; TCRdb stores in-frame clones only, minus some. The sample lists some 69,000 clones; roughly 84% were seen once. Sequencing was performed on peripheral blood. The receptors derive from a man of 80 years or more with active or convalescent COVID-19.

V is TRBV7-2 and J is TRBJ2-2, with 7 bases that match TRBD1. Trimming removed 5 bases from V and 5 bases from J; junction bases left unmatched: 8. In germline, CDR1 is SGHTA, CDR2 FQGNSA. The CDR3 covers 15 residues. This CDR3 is CASSKPGQTTGELFF. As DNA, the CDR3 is TGTGCCAGCAGCAAACCGGGACAGACGACCGGGGAGCTGTTTTTT.

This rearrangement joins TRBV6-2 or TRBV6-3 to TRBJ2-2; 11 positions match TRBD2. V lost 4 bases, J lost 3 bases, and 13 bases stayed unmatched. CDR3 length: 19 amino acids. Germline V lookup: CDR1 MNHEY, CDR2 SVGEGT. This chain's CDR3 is CASSLSILSGRAYTGELFF. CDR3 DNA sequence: TGTGCCAGCAGTTTATCAATCCTTAGCGGGAGGGCCTACACCGGGGAGCTGTTTTTT.

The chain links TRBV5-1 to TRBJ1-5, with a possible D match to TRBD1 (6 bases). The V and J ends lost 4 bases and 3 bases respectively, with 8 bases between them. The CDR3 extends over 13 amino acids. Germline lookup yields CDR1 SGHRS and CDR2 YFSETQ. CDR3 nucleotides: TGCGCCAGCAGCCGGACAGACAATCAGCCCCAGCATTTT. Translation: CASSRTDNQPQHF.

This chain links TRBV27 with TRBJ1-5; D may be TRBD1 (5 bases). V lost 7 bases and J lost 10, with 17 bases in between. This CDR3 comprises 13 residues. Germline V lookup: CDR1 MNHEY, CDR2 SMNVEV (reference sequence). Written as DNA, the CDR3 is TGTGCCAGCATGGGGCAGGGATTCGGACCCCAGCATTTT. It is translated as CASMGQGFGPQHF.

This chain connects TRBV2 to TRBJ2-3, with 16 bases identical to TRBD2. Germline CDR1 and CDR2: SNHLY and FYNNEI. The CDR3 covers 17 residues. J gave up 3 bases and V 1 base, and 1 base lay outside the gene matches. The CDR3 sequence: CASSEEGLAGGTDTQYF. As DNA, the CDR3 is TGTGCCAGCAGTGAAGAGGGACTAGCGGGAGGGACAGATACGCAGTATTTT. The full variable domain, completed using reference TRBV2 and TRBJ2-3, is EPEVTQTPSHQVTQMGQEVILRCVPISNHLYFYWYRQILGQKVEFLVSFYNNEISEKSEIFDDQFSVERPDGSNFTLKIRSTKLEDSAMYFCASSEEGLAGGTDTQYFGPGTRLTVL.

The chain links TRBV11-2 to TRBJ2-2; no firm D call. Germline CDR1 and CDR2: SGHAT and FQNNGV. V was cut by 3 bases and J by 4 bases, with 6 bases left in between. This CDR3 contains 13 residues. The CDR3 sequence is CASSLFSTGELFF. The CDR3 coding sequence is TGTGCCAGCAGCTTGTTTAGCACCGGGGAGCTGTTTTTT. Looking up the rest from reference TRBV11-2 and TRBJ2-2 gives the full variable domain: EAGVAQSPRYKIIEKRQSVAFWCNPISGHATLYWYQQILGQGPKLLIQFQNNGVVDDSQLPKDRFSAERLKGVDSTLKIQPAKLEDSAVYLCASSLFSTGELFFGEGSRLTVL.

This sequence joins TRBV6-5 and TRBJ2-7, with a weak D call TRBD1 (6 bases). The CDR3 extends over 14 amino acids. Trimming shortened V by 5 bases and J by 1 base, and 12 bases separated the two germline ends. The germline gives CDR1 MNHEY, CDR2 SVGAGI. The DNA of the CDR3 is TGTGCCAGCAGTAGCTTGACAGGATCCTACGAGCAGTACTTC. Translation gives CASSSLTGSYEQYF.

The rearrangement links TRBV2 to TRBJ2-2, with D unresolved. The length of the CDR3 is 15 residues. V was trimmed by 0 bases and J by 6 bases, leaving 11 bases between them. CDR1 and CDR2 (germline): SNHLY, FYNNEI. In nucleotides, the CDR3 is TGTGCCAGCAGTGAAGCGCTAAGTCCGGCCGGGGAGCTGTTTTTT. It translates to CASSEALSPAGELFF.

The CDR3 loop is CASSLAAGETDTQYF. The CDR3 DNA is TGTGCCAGCAGCTTAGCGGCGGGGGAAACAGATACGCAGTATTTT. The chain carries TRBV7-9 and TRBJ2-3, with 7 bases that match TRBD2. The V and J ends lost 0 bases and 3 bases, in that order; junction bases with no gene match: 3. The V gene's germline CDR1 is SEHNR and CDR2 FQNEAQ (reference sequence). The CDR3 contains 15 residues.

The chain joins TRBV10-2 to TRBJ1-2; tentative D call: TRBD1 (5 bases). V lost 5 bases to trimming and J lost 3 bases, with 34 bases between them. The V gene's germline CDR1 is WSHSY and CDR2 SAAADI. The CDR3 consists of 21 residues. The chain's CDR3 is CASSRAGLWFETTLGDYGYTF. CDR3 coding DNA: TGCGCCAGCAGTCGAGCAGGGCTCTGGTTCGAAACCACCCTCGGAGACTATGGCTACACCTTC.

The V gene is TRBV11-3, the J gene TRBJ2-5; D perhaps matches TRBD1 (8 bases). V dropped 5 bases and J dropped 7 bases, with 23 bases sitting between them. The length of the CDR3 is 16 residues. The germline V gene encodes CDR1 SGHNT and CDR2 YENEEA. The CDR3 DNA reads TGTGCCAGCAGCAAGGACAGGGTCCTGGGCGGGGGGACCCAGTACTTC. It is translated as CASSKDRVLGGGTQYF. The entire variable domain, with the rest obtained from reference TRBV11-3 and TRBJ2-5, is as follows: EAGVVQSPRYKIIEKKQPVAFWCNPISGHNTLYWYLQNLGQGPELLIRYENEEAVDDSQLPKDRFSAERLKGVDSTLKIQPAELGDSAVYLCASSKDRVLGGGTQYFGPGTRLLVL.

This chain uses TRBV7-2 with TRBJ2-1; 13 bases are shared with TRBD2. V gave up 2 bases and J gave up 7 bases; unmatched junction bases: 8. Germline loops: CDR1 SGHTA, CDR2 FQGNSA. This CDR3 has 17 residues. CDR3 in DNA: TGTGCCAGCAGCTTACCCCGCCCGGGACTAGCGGGGAATGAGCAGTTCTTC. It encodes CASSLPRPGLAGNEQFF.

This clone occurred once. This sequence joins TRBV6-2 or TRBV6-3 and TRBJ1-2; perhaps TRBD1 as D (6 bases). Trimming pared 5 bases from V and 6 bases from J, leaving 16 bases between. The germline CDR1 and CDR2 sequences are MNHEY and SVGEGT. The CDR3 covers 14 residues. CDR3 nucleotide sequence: TGTGCCAGCAGTGTTCTCAGGGGAAGCGATGGCTACACCTTC. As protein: CASSVLRGSDGYTF.

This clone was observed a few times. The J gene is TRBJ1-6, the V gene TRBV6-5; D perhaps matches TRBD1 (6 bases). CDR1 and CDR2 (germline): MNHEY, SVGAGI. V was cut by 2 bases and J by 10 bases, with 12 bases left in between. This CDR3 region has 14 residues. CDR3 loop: CASSYLGQLSPLHF. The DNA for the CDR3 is TGTGCCAGCAGTTACCTAGGACAGTTGTCACCCCTCCACTTT.

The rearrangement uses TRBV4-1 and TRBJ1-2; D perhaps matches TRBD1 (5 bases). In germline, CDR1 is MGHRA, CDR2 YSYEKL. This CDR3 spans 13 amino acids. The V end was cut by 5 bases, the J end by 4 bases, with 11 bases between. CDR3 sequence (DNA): TGCGCCAGCAGCACACAGGCGGCCTATGGCTACACCTTC. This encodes CASSTQAAYGYTF.

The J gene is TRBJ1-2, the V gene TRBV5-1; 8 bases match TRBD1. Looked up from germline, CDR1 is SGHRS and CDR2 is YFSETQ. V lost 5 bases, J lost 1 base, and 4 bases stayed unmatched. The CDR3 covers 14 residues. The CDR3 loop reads CASRQGGSNYGYTF. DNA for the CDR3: TGCGCCAGCAGACAGGGGGGGAGTAACTATGGCTACACCTTC.

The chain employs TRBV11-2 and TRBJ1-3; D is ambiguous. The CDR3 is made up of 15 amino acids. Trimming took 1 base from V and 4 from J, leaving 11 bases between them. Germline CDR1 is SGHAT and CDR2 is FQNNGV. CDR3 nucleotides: TGTGCCAGCAGCTTAGGGTCAGGTACCGGAAACACCATATATTTT. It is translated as CASSLGSGTGNTIYF.

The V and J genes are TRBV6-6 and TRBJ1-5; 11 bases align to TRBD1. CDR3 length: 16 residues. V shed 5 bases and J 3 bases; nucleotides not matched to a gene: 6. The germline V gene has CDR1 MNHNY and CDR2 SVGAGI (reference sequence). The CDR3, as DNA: TGTGCCAGCAGTACTCGGACAGGGGGCGTCAATCAGCCCCAGCATTTT. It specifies CASSTRTGGVNQPQHF.

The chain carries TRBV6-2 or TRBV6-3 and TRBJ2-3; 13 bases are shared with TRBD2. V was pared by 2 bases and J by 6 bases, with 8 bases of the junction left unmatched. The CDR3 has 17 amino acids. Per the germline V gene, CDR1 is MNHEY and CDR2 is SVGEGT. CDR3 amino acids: CASSYPRTSGSSDTQYF. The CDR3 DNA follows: TGTGCCAGCAGTTACCCCCGGACTAGCGGGAGTTCCGATACGCAGTATTTT.

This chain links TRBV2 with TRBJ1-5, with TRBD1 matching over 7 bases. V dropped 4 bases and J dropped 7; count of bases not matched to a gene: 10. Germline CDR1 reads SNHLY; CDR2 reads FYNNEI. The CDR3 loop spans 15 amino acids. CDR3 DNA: TGTGCCAGCAGTGGTGACAGGGTAGTATCGCAGCCCCAGCATTTT. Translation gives CASSGDRVVSQPQHF.

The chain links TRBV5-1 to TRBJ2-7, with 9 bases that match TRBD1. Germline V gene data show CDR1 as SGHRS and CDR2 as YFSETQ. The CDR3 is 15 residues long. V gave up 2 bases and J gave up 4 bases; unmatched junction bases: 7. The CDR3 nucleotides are TGCGCCAGCAGCTTAAACACAGGGGGCGGTTACGAGCAGTACTTC. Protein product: CASSLNTGGGYEQYF.